Each of the 28 T cell receptor beta chains below was sequenced from the same sample in a study of blood T cell repertoires in COVID-19. Repertoires were generated with immunoSEQ multiplex PCR, while TCRdb's copy carries only in-frame clones and drops some. The data hold over 200,000 clones, with 80% to 90% observed a single time. The sequencing sample was made of peripheral blood. These receptors all come from a man aged 18-30 years with active or convalescent COVID-19.

This clone appeared a single time. This chain connects TRBV10-3 to TRBJ1-1, with a weak D call TRBD1 (6 bases). The CDR3 sequence is 18 residues long. Trimming took 4 bases from V and 3 from J, leaving 24 bases between them. The germline V gene encodes CDR1 ENHRY and CDR2 SYGVKD. The chain's CDR3 is CAISVNWDNPNMDTEAFF. CDR3 bases: TGTGCCATCAGTGTCAATTGGGACAATCCTAACATGGACACTGAAGCTTTCTTT.

This rearrangement joins TRBV27 to TRBJ1-2; unclear D gene. CDR3 length: 14 residues. Trimming shortened V by 6 bases and J by 8 bases, and 19 bases separated the two germline ends. Germline loops: CDR1 MNHEY, CDR2 SMNVEV (reference sequence). CDR3: CASSPLGRWYGYTF. CDR3 coding DNA: TGTGCCAGCAGCCCCTTGGGGAGGTGGTACGGCTACACCTTC.

The rearrangement links TRBV7-3 to TRBJ1-1; no clear D. Germline V gene lookup returns CDR1 SGHTA and CDR2 FQGTGA. CDR3 length: 13 amino acids. Trimming removed 4 bases from V and 7 bases from J, with 13 bases in between. The CDR3 DNA reads as TGTGCCAGCAGCTGGAGGGAGCGAAGTGAAGCTTTCTTT. Protein product: CASSWRERSEAFF.

V gene TRBV9 combines with J gene TRBJ2-1, with D perhaps matching TRBD2 (6 bases). The V end was cut by 0 bases, the J end by 4 bases, with 11 bases between. The V gene's germline CDR1 is SGDLS and CDR2 YYNGEE. This CDR3 spans 15 amino acids. The CDR3 reads CASSVESSGYNEQFF. CDR3 coding DNA: TGTGCCAGCAGCGTAGAGTCCAGCGGGTACAATGAGCAGTTCTTC. Full variable domain (rest looked up from reference TRBV9 and TRBJ2-1): DSGVTQTPKHLITATGQRVTLRCSPRSGDLSVYWYQQSLDQGLQFLIQYYNGEERAKGNILERFSAQQFPDLHSELNLSSLELGDSALYFCASSVESSGYNEQFFGPGTRLTVL.

CDR3 protein: CASSPTGGNYGYTF. As DNA, the CDR3 is TGTGCCAGCAGCCCGACAGGGGGGAACTATGGCTACACCTTC. The chain employs TRBV7-9 and TRBJ1-2; 9 bases fit TRBD1. The CDR3 is 14 residues long. V gave up 5 bases and J gave up 2 bases; unmatched junction bases: 3. CDR1 is SEHNR and CDR2 is FQNEAQ in the germline V gene (reference sequence). Supplemented by reference TRBV7-9 and TRBJ1-2, the full variable domain reads DTGVSQNPRHKITKRGQNVTFRCDPISEHNRLYWYRQTLGQGPEFLTYFQNEAQLEKSRLLSDRFSAERPKGSFSTLEIQRTEQGDSAMYLCASSPTGGNYGYTFGSGTRLTVV.

The chain is built from TRBV19 and TRBJ2-5; D might be TRBD1 (6 bases). The CDR3 is 14 residues long. Trimming removed 6 bases from V and 2 bases from J, with 13 bases in between. CDR1 is LNHDA, CDR2 SQIVND, per germline (reference sequence). The CDR3 sequence is CASRNRAAQETQYF. CDR3 sequence (DNA): TGTGCCAGTAGGAACAGGGCCGCACAAGAGACCCAGTACTTC.

The rearrangement joins TRBV18 to TRBJ1-4; 8 bases match TRBD1. Trimming took 1 base from V and 6 from J; bases not matched to a gene: 4. Looked up from germline, CDR1 is KGHSH and CDR2 is LQKENI. This CDR3 region has 15 residues. Here the CDR3 reads CASSPRTGGDEKLFF. As DNA, the CDR3 is TGTGCCAGCTCACCACGAACAGGGGGGGATGAAAAACTGTTTTTT.

The chain has TRBV7-9 and TRBJ1-1; tentative D call: TRBD1 (5 bases). V was pared by 5 bases and J by 0 bases, with 16 bases between. The CDR3 has 16 amino acids. Germline loops: CDR1 SEHNR, CDR2 FQNEAQ (reference sequence). CDR3 residues: CASSPRLGRMNTEAFF. The CDR3 DNA sequence: TGTGCCAGCAGCCCCCGTCTGGGGCGAATGAACACTGAAGCTTTCTTT.

The V and J genes are TRBV14 and TRBJ2-1; D is perhaps TRBD1 (5 bases). The CDR3 totals 14 residues. Germline CDR1 is SGHDN and CDR2 is FVKESK. The V gene lost 2 bases and the J gene lost 6 bases, with 11 bases spanning the gap. The CDR3 sequence: CASSQHRRGNEQFF. CDR3 coding DNA: TGTGCCAGCAGCCAACACCGTAGGGGCAATGAGCAGTTCTTC.

The gene calls are TRBV27 and TRBJ2-7, with 11 bases that match TRBD2. Germline CDR1 and CDR2: MNHEY and SMNVEV (reference sequence). V was pared by 6 bases and J by 4 bases, with 5 bases of the junction left unmatched. The CDR3 is made up of 14 amino acids. CDR3 region: CASSPTSGVYEQYF. CDR3 nucleotide sequence: TGTGCCAGCAGCCCGACTAGCGGGGTGTACGAGCAGTACTTC.

V is TRBV28 and J is TRBJ1-5; D unclear. CDR3 size: 14 residues. Trimming removed 7 bases from V and 0 bases from J, with 10 bases in between. Germline V lookup: CDR1 MDHEN, CDR2 SYDVKM. CDR3 coding DNA: TGTGCCAGCACAAACAGCCATAGCAATCAGCCCCAGCATTTT. Translated: CASTNSHSNQPQHF.

This sequence joins TRBV9 and TRBJ2-7; TRBD2 agrees at 8 bases. Germline V gene lookup returns CDR1 SGDLS and CDR2 YYNGEE. The CDR3 is 15 amino acids. V was clipped by 3 bases and J by 2 bases; unmatched bases: 7. The CDR3 loop is CASSAGGGPTYEQYF. The CDR3 DNA sequence: TGTGCCAGCAGCGCGGGAGGGGGTCCTACCTACGAGCAGTACTTC.

This rearrangement joins TRBV10-3 to TRBJ2-2; D might be TRBD2 (6 bases). Germline CDR1 reads ENHRY; CDR2 reads SYGVKD. Trimming pared 10 bases from V and 2 bases from J, leaving 11 bases between. This CDR3 has 13 residues. The CDR3 region has the DNA TGTGCCACCGGGGGACTCAACACCGGGGAGCTGTTTTTT. Residues: CATGGLNTGELFF.

The CDR3 protein is CASSILGTGSHSPLHF. The CDR3 coding sequence is TGTGCCAGTAGTATTCTCGGGACAGGGTCGCATTCACCCCTCCACTTT. The V gene is TRBV19, the J gene TRBJ1-6; 9 bases align to TRBD1. Germline lookup yields CDR1 LNHDA and CDR2 SQIVND (reference sequence). V gave up 3 bases and J gave up 8 bases; unmatched junction bases: 8. The CDR3 spans 16 residues.

CDR3 DNA sequence: TGCAGCGTCGCGGGGGAGATCGGCACAGATACGCAGTATTTT. This codes for CSVAGEIGTDTQYF. The rearrangement joins TRBV29-1 to TRBJ2-3, with TRBD2 matching over 7 bases. The length of the CDR3 is 14 residues. J was trimmed by 1 base and V by 6 bases; bases with no gene match: 7. The germline V gene has CDR1 SQVTM and CDR2 ANQGSEA.

This clone is a singleton in its sample. The chain links TRBV5-1 to TRBJ1-2, with D unresolved. With 3 bases removed from V and 2 bases from J, the gap between germline ends came to 14 bases. Germline V gives CDR1 SGHRS, CDR2 YFSETQ. The CDR3 runs 15 residues. The CDR3 protein is CASSSWVNSNYGYTF. The CDR3 DNA is TGCGCCAGCAGCTCCTGGGTAAACAGCAACTATGGCTACACCTTC.

A note on this clone: At the DNA level, this CDR3 is encoded by other sequences in the same sample as well. The chain uses TRBV6-5 and TRBJ2-7; 7 nucleotides agree with TRBD1. Germline CDR1 reads MNHEY; CDR2 reads SVGAGI. This CDR3 comprises 14 residues. Trimming removed 6 bases from V and 2 bases from J; junction bases left unmatched: 7. CDR3 in amino acids: CASSLGTATYEQYF. CDR3 in DNA: TGTGCCAGCAGCCTCGGGACAGCGACCTACGAGCAGTACTTC.

The chain uses TRBV19 and TRBJ1-5; TRBD1 is a possible D gene (5 bases). Germline CDR1 and CDR2: LNHDA and SQIVND (reference sequence). Between the trimmed V and J ends, which lost 6 bases and 1 base, there was a span of 10 bases. This CDR3 contains 14 residues. The CDR3 DNA sequence: TGTGCCAGTAGCCCGACAGTGAGCAATCAGCCCCAGCATTTT. It translates to CASSPTVSNQPQHF.

The chain employs TRBV19 and TRBJ1-3; D remains unclear. V shed 9 bases and J shed 7 bases, with 19 bases lying between them. Germline V lookup: CDR1 LNHDA, CDR2 SQIVND (reference sequence). The CDR3 runs to 14 residues. Here the CDR3 reads CASTKTDLGNTIYF. CDR3 DNA: TGTGCCAGCACCAAGACGGATCTCGGGAACACCATATATTTT. The variable domain in full, completed from reference TRBV19 and TRBJ1-3, reads DGGITQSPKYLFRKEGQNVTLSCEQNLNHDAMYWYRQDPGQGLRLIYYSQIVNDFQKGDIAEGYSVSREKKESFPLTVTSAQKNPTAFYLCASTKTDLGNTIYFGEGSWLTVV.

CDR3 in amino acids: CASSPGQGNIQYF. The CDR3 bases are TGCGCCAGCAGCCCCGGACAGGGTAACATTCAGTACTTC. V usage is TRBV10-2 and J usage is TRBJ2-4, with 8 bases matching TRBD1. The V gene's germline CDR1 is WSHSY and CDR2 SAAADI. V lost 6 bases, J lost 7 bases, and 5 bases stayed unmatched. This CDR3 has 13 amino acids.

The genes are TRBV9 and TRBJ2-3; D is possibly TRBD1 (6 bases). The CDR3 loop spans 15 amino acids. The germline V and J ends were trimmed by 3 bases and 2 bases, with 13 bases remaining between them. Looked up from germline, CDR1 is SGDLS and CDR2 is YYNGEE. The CDR3: CASSAGTNPTDTQYF. For the CDR3, the DNA is TGTGCCAGCAGCGCCGGGACAAACCCCACAGATACGCAGTATTTT.

The genes are TRBV4-3 and TRBJ2-3, with 8 positions matching TRBD1. The CDR3 has 16 residues. Germline CDR1 is LGHNA and CDR2 is YSLEER. V gave up 0 bases and J gave up 4 bases; unmatched junction bases: 6. The CDR3 nucleotides are TGCGCCAGCAGCCAAGACAGGGGGCGTTGGGCAGATACGCAGTATTTT. Its translation is CASSQDRGRWADTQYF.

The chain links TRBV14 to TRBJ2-7; 9 nucleotides match TRBD1. The germline CDR1 and CDR2 sequences are SGHDN and FVKESK. This CDR3 is built from 12 residues. Trimming removed 3 bases from V and 11 bases from J; junction bases left unmatched: 5. The CDR3 DNA reads TGTGCCAGCAGCCACGGGACAGGGCGGGAGTACTTC. This translates into CASSHGTGREYF.

The rearrangement uses TRBV7-8 and TRBJ2-1, with TRBD2 matching 13 bases. Germline CDR1 reads SGHVS; CDR2 reads FQNEAQ. Losses at the gene ends were 5 bases for V and 7 bases for J; bases not matched to a gene: 5. This CDR3 region has 15 residues. The CDR3 is CASSRTSGSFNEQFF. CDR3 bases: TGTGCCAGCAGCCGGACTAGCGGGAGTTTTAATGAGCAGTTCTTC.

Regarding this clone: Its ends do not fully match the called genes, so a read error is possible. V is TRBV5-1 and J is TRBJ1-3, with D perhaps matching TRBD1 (5 bases). This CDR3 contains 15 residues. Germline CDR1 reads SGHRS; CDR2 reads YFSETQ. The CDR3 sequence is CASSLDVKGGNTIYF. The DNA for the CDR3 is TGCGCTAGCAGCTTGGACGTAAAGGGGGGAAACACCATATATTTT.

V gene TRBV19 combines with J gene TRBJ2-7, with TRBD2 matching 8 bases. This CDR3 region has 17 residues. V shed 5 bases and J 5 bases; nucleotides not matched to a gene: 17. Germline CDR1 reads LNHDA; CDR2 reads SQIVND (reference sequence). CDR3 in DNA: TGTGCCAGTAGTCCCTACCTAGTCAGCGGGAGTGGGGACGAGCAGTACTTC. Protein sequence: CASSPYLVSGSGDEQYF.

The gene calls are TRBV19 and TRBJ1-5; 10 bases align to TRBD1. V lost 6 bases to trimming and J lost 2 bases; unmatched junction nucleotides: 10. CDR3 size: 17 residues. CDR1 is LNHDA and CDR2 is SQIVND in the germline V gene (reference sequence). CDR3 sequence reads: CASRPEPGQGGNQPQHF. The CDR3 DNA reads TGTGCCAGTAGGCCGGAACCCGGACAGGGGGGCAATCAGCCCCAGCATTTT.

This clone was recorded only once. The chain recombines TRBV27 with TRBJ2-1, with 8 bases matching TRBD2. The V gene end was trimmed by 6 bases and the J gene end by 2 bases; junction bases not matched to a gene: 0. The CDR3 extends over 13 amino acids. Per the germline V gene, CDR1 is MNHEY and CDR2 is SMNVEV (reference sequence). CDR3 sequence: CASRLAAYNEQFF. The CDR3, as DNA: TGTGCCAGCAGACTAGCGGCCTACAATGAGCAGTTCTTC.